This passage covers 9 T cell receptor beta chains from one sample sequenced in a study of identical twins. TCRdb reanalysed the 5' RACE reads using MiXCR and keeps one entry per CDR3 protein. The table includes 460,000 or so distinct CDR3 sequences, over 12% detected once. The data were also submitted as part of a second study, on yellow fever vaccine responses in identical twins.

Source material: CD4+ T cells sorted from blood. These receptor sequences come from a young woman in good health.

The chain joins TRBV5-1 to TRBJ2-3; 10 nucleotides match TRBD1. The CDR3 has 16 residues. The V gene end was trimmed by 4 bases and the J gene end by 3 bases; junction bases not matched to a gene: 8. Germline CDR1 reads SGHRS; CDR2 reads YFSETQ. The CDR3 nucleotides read TGCGCCAGCAGCGGGACAGGGGCGCCTCGGACAGATACGCAGTATTTT. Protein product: CASSGTGAPRTDTQYF.

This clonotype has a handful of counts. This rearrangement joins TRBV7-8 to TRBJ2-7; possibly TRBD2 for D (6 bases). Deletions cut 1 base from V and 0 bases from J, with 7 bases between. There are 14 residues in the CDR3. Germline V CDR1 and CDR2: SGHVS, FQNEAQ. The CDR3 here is CASSLGEVSYEQYF. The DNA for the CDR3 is TGTGCCAGCAGCTTAGGGGAGGTCTCCTACGAGCAGTACTTC.

In nucleotides, the CDR3 is TGTGCCAGCAGAATGGGTCCCACTGAAGCTTTCTTT. It is translated as CASRMGPTEAFF. V usage is TRBV12-3 or TRBV12-4 and J usage is TRBJ1-1; no firm D call. The ends were cut back, 6 bases at V and 4 bases at J, with 9 bases in the middle. The CDR3 contains 12 residues.

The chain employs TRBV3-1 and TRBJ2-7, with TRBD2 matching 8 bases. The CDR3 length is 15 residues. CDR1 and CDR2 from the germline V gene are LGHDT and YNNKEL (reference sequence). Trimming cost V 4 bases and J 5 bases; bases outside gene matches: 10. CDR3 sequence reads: CASSLLSGKVHEQYF. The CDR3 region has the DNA TGTGCCAGCAGCCTGCTTAGCGGGAAGGTCCACGAGCAGTACTTC.

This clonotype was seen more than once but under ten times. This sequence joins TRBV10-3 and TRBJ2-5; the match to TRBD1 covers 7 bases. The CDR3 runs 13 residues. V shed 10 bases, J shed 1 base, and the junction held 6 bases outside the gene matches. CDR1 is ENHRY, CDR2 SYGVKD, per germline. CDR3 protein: CATKRDSQETQYF. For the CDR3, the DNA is TGTGCCACCAAGAGGGACAGCCAAGAGACCCAGTACTTC.

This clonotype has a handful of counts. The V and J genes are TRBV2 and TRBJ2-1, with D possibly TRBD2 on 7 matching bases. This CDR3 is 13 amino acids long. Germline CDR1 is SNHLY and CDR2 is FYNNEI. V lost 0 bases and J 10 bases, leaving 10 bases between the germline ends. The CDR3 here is CASSEARGGEQFF. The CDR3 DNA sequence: TGTGCCAGCAGTGAAGCAAGGGGGGGGGAGCAGTTCTTC.

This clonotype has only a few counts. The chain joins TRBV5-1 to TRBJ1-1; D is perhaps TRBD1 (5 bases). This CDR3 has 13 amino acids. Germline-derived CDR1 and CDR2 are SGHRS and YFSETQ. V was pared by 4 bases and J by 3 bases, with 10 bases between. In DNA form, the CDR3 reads TGCGCCAGCAGCCAGCAGGGTGACACTGAAGCTTTCTTT. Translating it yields CASSQQGDTEAFF.

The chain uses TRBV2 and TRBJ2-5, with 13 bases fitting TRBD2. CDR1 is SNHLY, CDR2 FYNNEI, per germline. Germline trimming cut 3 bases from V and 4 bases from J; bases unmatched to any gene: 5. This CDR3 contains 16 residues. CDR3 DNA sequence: TGTGCCAGCAGTGAGGGAAGACTAGCGGGAGGAGAGACCCAGTACTTC. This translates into CASSEGRLAGGETQYF.

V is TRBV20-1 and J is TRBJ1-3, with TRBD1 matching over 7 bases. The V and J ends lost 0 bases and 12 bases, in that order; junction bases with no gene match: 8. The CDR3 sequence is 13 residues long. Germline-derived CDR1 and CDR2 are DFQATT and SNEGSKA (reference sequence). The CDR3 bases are TGCAGTGCTAGAGAGGGAGGGGGCGGTGACATATATTTT. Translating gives CSAREGGGGDIYF.